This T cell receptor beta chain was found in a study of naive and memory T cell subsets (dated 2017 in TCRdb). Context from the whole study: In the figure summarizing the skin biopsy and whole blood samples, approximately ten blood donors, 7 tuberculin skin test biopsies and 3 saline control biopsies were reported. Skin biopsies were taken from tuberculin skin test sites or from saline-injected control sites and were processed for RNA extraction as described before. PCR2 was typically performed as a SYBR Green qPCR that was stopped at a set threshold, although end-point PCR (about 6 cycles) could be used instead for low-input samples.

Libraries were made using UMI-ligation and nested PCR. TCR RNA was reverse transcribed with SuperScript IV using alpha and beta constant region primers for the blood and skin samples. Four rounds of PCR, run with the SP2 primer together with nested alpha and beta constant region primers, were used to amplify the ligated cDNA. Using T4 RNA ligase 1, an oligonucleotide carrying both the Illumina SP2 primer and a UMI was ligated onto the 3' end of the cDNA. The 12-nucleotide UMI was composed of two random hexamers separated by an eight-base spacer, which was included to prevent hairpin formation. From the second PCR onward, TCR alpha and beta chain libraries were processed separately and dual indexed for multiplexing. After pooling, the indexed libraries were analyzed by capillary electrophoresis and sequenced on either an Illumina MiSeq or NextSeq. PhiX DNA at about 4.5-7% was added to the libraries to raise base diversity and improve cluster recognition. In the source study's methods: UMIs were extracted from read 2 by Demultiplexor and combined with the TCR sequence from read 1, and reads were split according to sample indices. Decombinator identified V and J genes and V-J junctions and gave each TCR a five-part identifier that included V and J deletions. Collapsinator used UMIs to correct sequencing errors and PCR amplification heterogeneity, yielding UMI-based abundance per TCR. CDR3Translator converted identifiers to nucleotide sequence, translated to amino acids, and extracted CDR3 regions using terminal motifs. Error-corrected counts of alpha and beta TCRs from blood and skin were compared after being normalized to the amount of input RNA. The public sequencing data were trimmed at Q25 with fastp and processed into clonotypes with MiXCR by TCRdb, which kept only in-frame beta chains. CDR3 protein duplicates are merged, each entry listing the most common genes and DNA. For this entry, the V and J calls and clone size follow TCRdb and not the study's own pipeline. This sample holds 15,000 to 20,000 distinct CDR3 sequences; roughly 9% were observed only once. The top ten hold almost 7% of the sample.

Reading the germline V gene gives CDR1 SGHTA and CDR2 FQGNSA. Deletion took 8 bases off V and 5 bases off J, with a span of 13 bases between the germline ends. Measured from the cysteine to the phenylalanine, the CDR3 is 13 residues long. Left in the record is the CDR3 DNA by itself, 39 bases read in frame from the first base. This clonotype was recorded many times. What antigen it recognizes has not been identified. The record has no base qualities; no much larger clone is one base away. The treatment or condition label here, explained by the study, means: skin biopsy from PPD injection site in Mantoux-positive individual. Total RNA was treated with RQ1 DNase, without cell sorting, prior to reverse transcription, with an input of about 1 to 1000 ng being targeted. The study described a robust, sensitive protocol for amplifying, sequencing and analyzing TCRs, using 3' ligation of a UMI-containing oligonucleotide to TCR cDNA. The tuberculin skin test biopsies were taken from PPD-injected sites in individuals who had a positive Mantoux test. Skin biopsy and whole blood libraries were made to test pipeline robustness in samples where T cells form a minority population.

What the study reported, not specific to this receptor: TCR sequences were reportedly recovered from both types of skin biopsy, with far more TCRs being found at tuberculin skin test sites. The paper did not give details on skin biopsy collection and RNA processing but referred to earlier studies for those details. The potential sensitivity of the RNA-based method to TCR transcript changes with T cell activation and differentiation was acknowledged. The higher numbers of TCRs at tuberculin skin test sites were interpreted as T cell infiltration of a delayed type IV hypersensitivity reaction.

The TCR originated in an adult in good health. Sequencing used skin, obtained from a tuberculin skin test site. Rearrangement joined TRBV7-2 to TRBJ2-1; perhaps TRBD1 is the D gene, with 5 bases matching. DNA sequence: TGTGCCAGCGGTGGTCTAGGGGACAATGAGCAGTTCTTC. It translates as CASGGLGDNEQFF.